These T cell receptor beta chains were read from a single sample in a study of T cells in Graves' hyperthyroidism and ophthalmopathy. One entry per CDR3 protein, called by TCRdb with MiXCR from the multiplex PCR reads. Of roughly 510,000 distinct CDR3 sequences listed, 40% to 55% were seen once; the top ten hold about two fifths. Sequenced input: peripheral blood or thyroid tissue (not recorded which). These receptors were taken from an adult woman with Graves' disease, either hyperthyroidism or ophthalmopathy (not recorded which). Both conserved end residues are part of each CDR3. D genes are given only for firm matches. The size field is filled for only some rows; it gives once, few, many or a size class.

abundance: .
j_gene: TRBJ1-1
v_gene: TRBV7-2
d_gene: .
CDR3nt: TGTGCCAGCAGCTTATGGCGGCCTGGGGCTTTCTTT
CDR3aa: CASSLWRPGAFF

abundance: .
j_gene: TRBJ1-1
v_gene: TRBV19
d_gene: .
CDR3nt: TGTGCCAGTAGTGTCCTCGGGGATAGGGACACTGAAGCTTTCTTT
CDR3aa: CASSVLGDRDTEAFF

abundance: .
j_gene: TRBJ2-7
v_gene: TRBV19
d_gene: .
CDR3nt: TGTGCCAGTAGTTGGGTCTCCTACGAGCAGTACTTC
CDR3aa: CASSWVSYEQYF

abundance: many
j_gene: TRBJ2-2
v_gene: TRBV7-2
d_gene: .
CDR3nt: TGTGCCAGCAGCTTAGGTGGTCGCAGGAACACCGGGGAGCTGTTTTTT
CDR3aa: CASSLGGRRNTGELFF

abundance: once
j_gene: TRBJ2-2
v_gene: TRBV12-3/TRBV12-4
d_gene: .
CDR3nt: TGTGCCGGCAGTTTGGGGGGAGGTAACACCGGGGAGCTGTTCTTT
CDR3aa: CAGSLGGGNTGELFF

abundance: .
j_gene: TRBJ2-3
v_gene: TRBV19
d_gene: .
CDR3nt: TGTGCCAGTAGGGCCCTGAGCGGACGCACAGATACGCAGTATTTT
CDR3aa: CASRALSGRTDTQYF

abundance: .
j_gene: TRBJ2-5
v_gene: TRBV29-1
d_gene: .
CDR3nt: TGCAGCGGGGAAGGGGAGACCCAGTACTTC
CDR3aa: CSGEGETQYF

abundance: .
j_gene: TRBJ2-5
v_gene: TRBV9
d_gene: .
CDR3nt: TGTGCCAGCAGCGTGACCCCAGGCTACGGGGAGACCCAGTACTTC
CDR3aa: CASSVTPGYGETQYF

abundance: .
j_gene: TRBJ2-5
v_gene: TRBV29-1
d_gene: .
CDR3nt: TGCAGCGTTCAGGGCCCAGAGACCCAGTACTTC
CDR3aa: CSVQGPETQYF

abundance: few
j_gene: TRBJ2-7
v_gene: TRBV20-1
d_gene: TRBD1
CDR3nt: TGCAGTGCTAGCCCACAAGGGGACAGCTCCTACGAGCAGTACTTC
CDR3aa: CSASPQGDSSYEQYF

abundance: few
j_gene: TRBJ2-6
v_gene: TRBV5-6
d_gene: .
CDR3nt: TGTGCCAGCAGCTTGGAAAGGACCTCTGGGGCCAACGTCCTGACTTTC
CDR3aa: CASSLERTSGANVLTF

abundance: .
j_gene: TRBJ1-6
v_gene: TRBV7-2
d_gene: .
CDR3nt: TGTGCCAGCAGCTCAGGGGAAGCCTCACCCCTCCACTTT
CDR3aa: CASSSGEASPLHF

abundance: many
j_gene: TRBJ1-2
v_gene: TRBV28
d_gene: .
CDR3nt: TGTGCCAGCCTAGCTAACTATGGCTACACCTTC
CDR3aa: CASLANYGYTF

abundance: .
j_gene: TRBJ2-7
v_gene: TRBV9
d_gene: .
CDR3nt: TGTGCCAGCAGCCCGGAAAGAGGGGGTATTGGCGAGCAGTACTTC
CDR3aa: CASSPERGGIGEQYF

abundance: many
j_gene: TRBJ1-4
v_gene: TRBV20-1
d_gene: .
CDR3nt: TGCAGTGCTAGGTCGGGCAGTAATGAAAAACTGTTTTTT
CDR3aa: CSARSGSNEKLFF

abundance: .
j_gene: TRBJ1-6
v_gene: TRBV20-1
d_gene: .
CDR3nt: TGCAGTGTTACAGGATTGCCACCCCTCCACTTT
CDR3aa: CSVTGLPPLHF

abundance: .
j_gene: TRBJ1-1
v_gene: TRBV7-9
d_gene: TRBD1
CDR3nt: TGTGCCAGCAGAGACGGGACAGGGGAAGCTTTCTTT
CDR3aa: CASRDGTGEAFF

abundance: many
j_gene: TRBJ2-2
v_gene: TRBV7-9
d_gene: .
CDR3nt: TGTGCCAGCAGCTTCTTCAAGAACACCGGGGAGCTGTTTTTT
CDR3aa: CASSFFKNTGELFF

abundance: .
j_gene: TRBJ1-2
v_gene: TRBV2
d_gene: .
CDR3nt: TGTGCCAGCAGTGAAGGGTCTGTGGGGATACCCTATGGCTACACCTTC
CDR3aa: CASSEGSVGIPYGYTF

abundance: .
j_gene: TRBJ1-6
v_gene: TRBV10-3
d_gene: TRBD1
CDR3nt: TGTGCCATCAGTCCCGGGACAGGCCCTTCACCCCTCCACTTT
CDR3aa: CAISPGTGPSPLHF

abundance: .
j_gene: TRBJ2-1
v_gene: TRBV20-1
d_gene: .
CDR3nt: TGCAGTGCTAGAGACGGATCCAAGATTAGGTACAATGAGCAGTTCTTC
CDR3aa: CSARDGSKIRYNEQFF

abundance: .
j_gene: TRBJ1-1
v_gene: TRBV7-3
d_gene: .
CDR3nt: TGTGCCAGCAGCTTAGGAGGGTTGGCGGAGAACACTGAAGCTTTCTTT
CDR3aa: CASSLGGLAENTEAFF

abundance: few
j_gene: TRBJ2-5
v_gene: TRBV10-3
d_gene: TRBD2
CDR3nt: TGTGCCAGTACCTTCCTAGCGGAACAAGAGACCCAGTACTTC
CDR3aa: CASTFLAEQETQYF

abundance: many
j_gene: TRBJ2-7
v_gene: TRBV20-1
d_gene: .
CDR3nt: TGCAGTGCTAGGTCGGCCGCCGAGCAGTACTTC
CDR3aa: CSARSAAEQYF

abundance: .
j_gene: TRBJ1-2
v_gene: TRBV15
d_gene: TRBD1
CDR3nt: TGTGCCACCAGCACCGGACAGGGACTCTATGGCTACACCTTC
CDR3aa: CATSTGQGLYGYTF

abundance: once
j_gene: TRBJ1-5
v_gene: TRBV6-1
d_gene: TRBD1
CDR3nt: TGTGCCAGCAGTCTGACAGGGCAGAATCAGCCCCAGCATTTT
CDR3aa: CASSLTGQNQPQHF

abundance: many
j_gene: TRBJ1-1
v_gene: TRBV20-1
d_gene: .
CDR3nt: TGCAGTGCTAGGAGGGGCCGGAACACTGAAGCTTTCTTT
CDR3aa: CSARRGRNTEAFF

abundance: .
j_gene: TRBJ1-2
v_gene: TRBV20-1
d_gene: TRBD1
CDR3nt: TGCAGTGCGGCAATGGGACAGACATATGGCTACACCTTC
CDR3aa: CSAAMGQTYGYTF

abundance: .
j_gene: TRBJ1-5
v_gene: TRBV20-1
d_gene: .
CDR3nt: TGCAGTGCTAGCACCAGAAGCAATCAGCCCCAGCATTTT
CDR3aa: CSASTRSNQPQHF

abundance: .
j_gene: TRBJ2-7
v_gene: TRBV19
d_gene: TRBD2
CDR3nt: TGTGCCAGTAGTAAAAGTTGGACTAGCGGAGCCAACGAGCAGTACTTC
CDR3aa: CASSKSWTSGANEQYF

abundance: many
j_gene: TRBJ2-7
v_gene: TRBV29-1
d_gene: TRBD2
CDR3nt: TGCAGCGTTGTGGGGGGACTAGCGGGAGGGCCACCCTACGAGCAGTACTTC
CDR3aa: CSVVGGLAGGPPYEQYF

abundance: few
j_gene: TRBJ2-7
v_gene: TRBV5-4
d_gene: .
CDR3nt: TGTGCCAGCAGTCGGGACTCGAACTACGAGCAGTACTTC
CDR3aa: CASSRDSNYEQYF

abundance: .
j_gene: TRBJ2-2
v_gene: TRBV2
d_gene: .
CDR3nt: TGTGCCAGCAGTGAAACCCGCGGGGAGCTGTTTTTT
CDR3aa: CASSETRGELFF